The 30 T cell receptor beta chains given below trace back to one sample, sequenced in a study of human thymus T cells. The repertoire was sequenced with immunoSEQ multiplex PCR; TCRdb's copy has only in-frame clones and lacks some. Here the sample spans fewer than 85,000 clones, 95% being singletons. The source of the thymus tissue was resections taken during corrective heart surgery. The sequencing input was thymus tissue. The receptors were sampled from a girl under three years old with a congenital heart defect but otherwise immunologically healthy.

The V gene is TRBV9, the J gene TRBJ1-1; TRBD1 aligns across 9 bases. The CDR3 totals 17 residues. The germline V gene has CDR1 SGDLS and CDR2 YYNGEE. V shed 4 bases, J shed 5 bases, and the junction held 15 bases outside the gene matches. CDR3 bases: TGTGCCAGCAGCCCCCGGGACAGGGCCGGCCGCCAGACTGAAGCTTTCTTT. Residues: CASSPRDRAGRQTEAFF.

V is TRBV5-6 and J is TRBJ2-1; D remains unclear. Germline loops: CDR1 SGHDT, CDR2 YYEEEE. The CDR3 sequence is 12 residues long. V gave up 2 bases and J gave up 7 bases, with 7 bases separating them. CDR3 coding DNA: TGTGCCAGCAGCTTTTACAGTAATGAGCAGTTCTTC. This gives the protein CASSFYSNEQFF.

The J gene is TRBJ1-2, the V gene TRBV6-5; D may be TRBD1 (5 bases). The V and J ends lost 10 bases and 5 bases respectively, with 14 bases between them. The CDR3 runs to 12 residues. In germline, CDR1 is MNHEY, CDR2 SVGAGI. The CDR3 bases are TGTGCCACCTGGGGGGGTCCTTATGGCTACACCTTC. This translates into CATWGGPYGYTF.

V gene TRBV7-2 combines with J gene TRBJ2-1, with D perhaps matching TRBD2 (8 bases). Trimming left V 5 bases short and J 8 bases short, with 31 bases between. This CDR3 region has 19 residues. CDR1 is SGHTA and CDR2 is FQGNSA in the germline V gene. In DNA form, the CDR3 reads TGTGCCAGCAGCCCGCCCCCAGACAGGGTGGGACTAGGGTTCGATGAGCAGTTCTTC. Protein sequence: CASSPPPDRVGLGFDEQFF.

The V call is TRBV7-8, the J call TRBJ1-4, with 10 bases aligning to TRBD1. V lost 3 bases and J lost 5; bases outside the gene matches: 6. The CDR3 spans 16 residues. CDR1 is SGHVS and CDR2 is FQNEAQ in the germline V gene. CDR3 DNA: TGTGCCAGCAGCTTTGTCCCGGACAGGGGGAATGAAAAACTGTTTTTT. This translates into CASSFVPDRGNEKLFF.

The chain combines TRBV2 with TRBJ2-1; D is uncertain. The CDR3 covers 14 residues. CDR1 and CDR2 (germline): SNHLY, FYNNEI. Deletions cut 4 bases from V and 4 bases from J, with 11 bases between. The CDR3 DNA reads as TGTGCCAGCAGTGCCAGTCCAGATTACAATGAGCAGTTCTTC. It is translated as CASSASPDYNEQFF.

V gene TRBV6-6 combines with J gene TRBJ1-1; D possibly corresponds to TRBD1 (6 bases). With 4 bases removed from V and 4 bases from J, the gap between germline ends came to 16 bases. Germline loops: CDR1 MNHNY, CDR2 SVGAGI (reference sequence). This CDR3 is 15 amino acids long. The CDR3: CASSSYRDGSTEAFF. CDR3 coding DNA: TGTGCCAGCAGTTCCTACAGGGATGGGAGCACTGAAGCTTTCTTT.

The chain uses TRBV27 and TRBJ2-1, with D perhaps TRBD2 (5 bases). The CDR3 is 16 residues long. CDR1 and CDR2 (germline): MNHEY, SMNVEV (reference sequence). Trimming left V 3 bases short and J 0 bases short, with 12 bases between. This CDR3 reads CASSFLRTDSYNEQFF. DNA of the CDR3: TGTGCCAGCAGTTTCCTGAGGACTGACTCCTACAATGAGCAGTTCTTC.

The chain couples TRBV28 to TRBJ2-5; 10 bases are a match to TRBD1. Germline CDR1 reads MDHEN; CDR2 reads SYDVKM. The CDR3 covers 17 residues. The junction had 8 bases not matched to a gene; V was cut back by 1 base and J by 3 bases. The CDR3 loop reads CASSLLFPGTGEETQYF. The DNA for the CDR3 is TGTGCCAGCAGTTTATTATTTCCGGGGACAGGGGAAGAGACCCAGTACTTC.

The V and J genes are TRBV7-3 and TRBJ1-1; D is possibly TRBD1 (5 bases). Per germline, CDR1 SGHTA and CDR2 FQGTGA. The CDR3 is 15 amino acids. The V gene lost 5 bases and the J gene lost 1 base, with 14 bases spanning the gap. This CDR3 reads CASSQTDSPNTEAFF. The DNA for the CDR3 is TGTGCCAGCAGCCAAACCGACAGCCCGAACACTGAAGCTTTCTTT. Supplemented by reference TRBV7-3 and TRBJ1-1, the full variable domain reads GAGVSQTPSNKVTEKGKYVELRCDPISGHTALYWYRQSLGQGPEFLIYFQGTGAADDSGLPNDRFFAVRPEGSVSTLKIQRTERGDSAVYLCASSQTDSPNTEAFFGQGTRLTVV.

The V and J genes are TRBV30 and TRBJ1-1; TRBD1 matches at 8 bases. The CDR3 is 21 residues long. Germline V gives CDR1 GTSNPN, CDR2 SVGIG (reference sequence). Trimming took 3 bases from V and 0 from J; bases not matched to a gene: 24. CDR3 DNA: TGTGCCTGGAGCCCTAGACAAGGCGGACAGGGCGACAGAGGGATGAACACTGAAGCTTTCTTT. Encoded protein: CAWSPRQGGQGDRGMNTEAFF.

The genes are TRBV6-1 and TRBJ2-7, with D tentatively TRBD2 (6 bases). In germline, CDR1 is MNHNS, CDR2 SASEGT. V lost 2 bases, J lost 0 bases, and 14 bases lay in between. There are 16 residues in the CDR3. The CDR3: CASSERRDGSSYEQYF. The CDR3 DNA sequence: TGTGCCAGCAGTGAACGGCGGGACGGATCCTCCTACGAGCAGTACTTC.

The V call is TRBV6-6, the J call TRBJ2-7; the match to TRBD2 covers 8 bases. CDR1 and CDR2 (germline): MNHNY, SVGAGI (reference sequence). Trimming cost V 5 bases and J 1 base; bases outside gene matches: 7. The CDR3 extends over 15 amino acids. In DNA form, the CDR3 reads TGTGCCAGCAGTCCTAGACTAGCGAGTTCCTACGAGCAGTACTTC. The encoded protein is CASSPRLASSYEQYF.

CDR3 loop: CASSQDTSGRSGAETQYF. The CDR3 bases are TGTGCCAGCAGCCAAGATACAAGCGGGAGGAGTGGGGCAGAGACCCAGTACTTC. The rearrangement joins TRBV14 to TRBJ2-5; 9 nucleotides match TRBD2. This CDR3 comprises 18 residues. The germline V gene encodes CDR1 SGHDN and CDR2 FVKESK. The V gene end was trimmed by 0 bases and the J gene end by 4 bases; junction bases not matched to a gene: 12.

The CDR3 here is CASSARDSYTDTQYF. The CDR3 DNA reads TGTGCCAGCAGCGCCCGGGACAGCTACACAGATACGCAGTATTTT. The chain has TRBV9 and TRBJ2-3; 7 bases match TRBD1. Germline values: CDR1 SGDLS, CDR2 YYNGEE. Losses at the gene ends were 3 bases for V and 2 bases for J; bases not matched to a gene: 6. The CDR3 length is 15 residues.

This clone was observed once. The CDR3 DNA reads TGTGCCAGCAGTTACTCCTCAGAGTATGGCTACACCTTC. It specifies CASSYSSEYGYTF. V usage is TRBV6-5 and J usage is TRBJ1-2; the D is unclear. V was trimmed by 0 bases and J by 5 bases, leaving 7 bases between them. The CDR3 consists of 13 residues. Germline values: CDR1 MNHEY, CDR2 SVGAGI.

The V gene is TRBV7-6, the J gene TRBJ2-3; TRBD2 might be the D (5 bases). V lost 1 base, J lost 2 bases, and 7 bases lay in between. The CDR3 has 14 amino acids. Germline values: CDR1 SGHVS, CDR2 FNYEAQ. CDR3: CASSLGDYTDTQYF. DNA of the CDR3: TGTGCCAGCAGCTTAGGCGACTACACAGATACGCAGTATTTT.

In its sample, this clone was seen a few times. This chain uses TRBV19 with TRBJ1-5; D remains unclear. Trimming left V 4 bases short and J 7 bases short, with 8 bases between. Germline values: CDR1 LNHDA, CDR2 SQIVND (reference sequence). The CDR3 runs 12 residues. CDR3 protein: CASSNSSQPQHF. CDR3 DNA: TGTGCCAGTAGTAACTCTTCCCAGCCCCAGCATTTT. The entire variable domain, with the rest obtained from reference TRBV19 and TRBJ1-5, is as follows: DGGITQSPKYLFRKEGQNVTLSCEQNLNHDAMYWYRQDPGQGLRLIYYSQIVNDFQKGDIAEGYSVSREKKESFPLTVTSAQKNPTAFYLCASSNSSQPQHFGDGTRLSIL.

This clone appeared a single time. The rearrangement uses TRBV5-1 and TRBJ2-7, with D hard to call. Per germline, CDR1 SGHRS and CDR2 YFSETQ. The CDR3 sequence is 15 residues long. Trimming left V 0 bases short and J 3 bases short, with 13 bases between. CDR3 coding DNA: TGCGCCAGCAGCTTGGCCGGAGCAACCCACTACGAGCAGTACTTC. As protein: CASSLAGATHYEQYF.

The genes are TRBV6-5 and TRBJ1-5; D gene unclear. The CDR3 has 11 residues. Germline CDR1 and CDR2: MNHEY and SVGAGI. Deletions cut 5 bases from V and 5 bases from J, with 4 bases between. The CDR3 DNA reads as TGTGCCAGCAGTGAACATCAGCCCCAGCATTTT. Protein product: CASSEHQPQHF.

The rearrangement uses TRBV10-2 and TRBJ1-2, with 8 bases that match TRBD1. J was trimmed by 4 bases and V by 6 bases; bases with no gene match: 10. The germline V gene encodes CDR1 WSHSY and CDR2 SAAADI. The CDR3 is 15 amino acids. CDR3 protein: CASRSRDRRAYGYTF. DNA of the CDR3: TGCGCCAGCAGGTCCCGGGACAGGCGCGCCTATGGCTACACCTTC.

J is TRBJ2-7 and V is TRBV12-5, with D possibly matching TRBD1 (5 bases). V lost 2 bases and J 6 bases, leaving 11 bases between the germline ends. The CDR3 extends over 13 amino acids. CDR1 is LGHNT and CDR2 is FRNRAP in the germline V gene. CDR3 amino acids: CASGLIAGCEQYF. The CDR3 DNA follows: TGTGCTAGTGGTTTGATCGCAGGGTGCGAGCAGTACTTC. The whole variable domain, filled in from reference TRBV12-5 and TRBJ2-7, reads DARVTQTPRHKVTEMGQEVTMRCQPILGHNTVFWYRQTMMQGLELLAYFRNRAPLDDSGMPKDRFSAEMPDATLATLKIQPSEPRDSAVYFCASGLIAGCEQYFGPGTRLTVT.

CDR3 sequence (DNA): TGTGCCAGCAGTTTAAACGACAGGTGGAGGCATCAGCCCCAGCATTTT. It encodes CASSLNDRWRHQPQHF. The V call is TRBV28, the J call TRBJ1-5; perhaps TRBD1 as D (6 bases). CDR1 is MDHEN, CDR2 SYDVKM, per germline. The CDR3 has 16 amino acids. The V and J ends lost 2 bases and 5 bases respectively, with 16 bases between them.

This clone was seen a single time. The gene calls are TRBV7-9 and TRBJ1-3; no reliable D call. Germline CDR1 is SEHNR and CDR2 is FQNEAQ (reference sequence). V was trimmed by 3 bases and J by 2 bases, leaving 8 bases between them. This CDR3 is 14 amino acids long. CDR3 protein: CASSFVNTGNTIYF. DNA for the CDR3: TGTGCCAGCAGCTTCGTGAATACTGGAAACACCATATATTTT.

V gene TRBV18 combines with J gene TRBJ1-2; 10 bases line up with TRBD1. After removal of 0 bases from V and 2 bases from J, the junction contained 6 bases not matched to a gene. CDR1 KGHSH and CDR2 LQKENI come from the germline V gene. The CDR3 is 17 residues long. CDR3 in amino acids: CASSPPRGQGENYGYTF. The CDR3 coding sequence is TGTGCCAGCTCACCACCTCGAGGACAGGGGGAAAACTATGGCTACACCTTC.

The chain combines TRBV4-1 with TRBJ1-2; D is possibly TRBD1 (5 bases). CDR1 is MGHRA, CDR2 YSYEKL, per germline. The germline V and J ends were trimmed by 1 base and 0 bases, with 9 bases remaining between them. The length of the CDR3 is 15 residues. CDR3 nucleotides: TGCGCCAGCAGCCAAGGAGGACATTCTAACTATGGCTACACCTTC. It codes for CASSQGGHSNYGYTF.

The chain carries TRBV4-1 and TRBJ2-5, with 7 bases identical to TRBD2. With 6 bases clipped from V and 5 bases from J, the junction kept 18 bases outside the gene matches. Germline CDR1 and CDR2: MGHRA and YSYEKL. This CDR3 comprises 17 residues. CDR3 nucleotides: TGCGCCAGCAGGATAGGGGAAAAATCGGGAGGCCGGGAGACCCAGTACTTC. Its translation is CASRIGEKSGGRETQYF.

The V gene is TRBV5-6, the J gene TRBJ2-1; D gene unclear. This CDR3 has 13 residues. V gave up 1 base and J gave up 4 bases, with 6 bases separating them. Per germline, CDR1 SGHDT and CDR2 YYEEEE. As DNA, the CDR3 is TGTGCCAGCAGCTTGAGTCCTTACAATGAGCAGTTCTTC. Protein sequence: CASSLSPYNEQFF.

This chain uses TRBV28 with TRBJ1-2, with D hard to call. Germline V gene data show CDR1 as MDHEN and CDR2 as SYDVKM. This CDR3 is 16 amino acids long. V dropped 2 bases and J dropped 0 bases, with 13 bases sitting between them. The CDR3 coding sequence is TGTGCCAGCAGTTTAAAGGTCGGCGGGGCTAACTATGGCTACACCTTC. Protein sequence: CASSLKVGGANYGYTF.

The rearrangement uses TRBV2 and TRBJ2-3; D tentatively fits TRBD1 or TRBD2 (5 bases each). The length of the CDR3 is 12 residues. CDR1 and CDR2 (germline): SNHLY, FYNNEI. V dropped 8 bases and J dropped 4 bases, with 10 bases sitting between them. CDR3 nucleotide sequence: TGTGCCAGCGCCCAGGGACCAGATACGCAGTATTTT. This gives the protein CASAQGPDTQYF.